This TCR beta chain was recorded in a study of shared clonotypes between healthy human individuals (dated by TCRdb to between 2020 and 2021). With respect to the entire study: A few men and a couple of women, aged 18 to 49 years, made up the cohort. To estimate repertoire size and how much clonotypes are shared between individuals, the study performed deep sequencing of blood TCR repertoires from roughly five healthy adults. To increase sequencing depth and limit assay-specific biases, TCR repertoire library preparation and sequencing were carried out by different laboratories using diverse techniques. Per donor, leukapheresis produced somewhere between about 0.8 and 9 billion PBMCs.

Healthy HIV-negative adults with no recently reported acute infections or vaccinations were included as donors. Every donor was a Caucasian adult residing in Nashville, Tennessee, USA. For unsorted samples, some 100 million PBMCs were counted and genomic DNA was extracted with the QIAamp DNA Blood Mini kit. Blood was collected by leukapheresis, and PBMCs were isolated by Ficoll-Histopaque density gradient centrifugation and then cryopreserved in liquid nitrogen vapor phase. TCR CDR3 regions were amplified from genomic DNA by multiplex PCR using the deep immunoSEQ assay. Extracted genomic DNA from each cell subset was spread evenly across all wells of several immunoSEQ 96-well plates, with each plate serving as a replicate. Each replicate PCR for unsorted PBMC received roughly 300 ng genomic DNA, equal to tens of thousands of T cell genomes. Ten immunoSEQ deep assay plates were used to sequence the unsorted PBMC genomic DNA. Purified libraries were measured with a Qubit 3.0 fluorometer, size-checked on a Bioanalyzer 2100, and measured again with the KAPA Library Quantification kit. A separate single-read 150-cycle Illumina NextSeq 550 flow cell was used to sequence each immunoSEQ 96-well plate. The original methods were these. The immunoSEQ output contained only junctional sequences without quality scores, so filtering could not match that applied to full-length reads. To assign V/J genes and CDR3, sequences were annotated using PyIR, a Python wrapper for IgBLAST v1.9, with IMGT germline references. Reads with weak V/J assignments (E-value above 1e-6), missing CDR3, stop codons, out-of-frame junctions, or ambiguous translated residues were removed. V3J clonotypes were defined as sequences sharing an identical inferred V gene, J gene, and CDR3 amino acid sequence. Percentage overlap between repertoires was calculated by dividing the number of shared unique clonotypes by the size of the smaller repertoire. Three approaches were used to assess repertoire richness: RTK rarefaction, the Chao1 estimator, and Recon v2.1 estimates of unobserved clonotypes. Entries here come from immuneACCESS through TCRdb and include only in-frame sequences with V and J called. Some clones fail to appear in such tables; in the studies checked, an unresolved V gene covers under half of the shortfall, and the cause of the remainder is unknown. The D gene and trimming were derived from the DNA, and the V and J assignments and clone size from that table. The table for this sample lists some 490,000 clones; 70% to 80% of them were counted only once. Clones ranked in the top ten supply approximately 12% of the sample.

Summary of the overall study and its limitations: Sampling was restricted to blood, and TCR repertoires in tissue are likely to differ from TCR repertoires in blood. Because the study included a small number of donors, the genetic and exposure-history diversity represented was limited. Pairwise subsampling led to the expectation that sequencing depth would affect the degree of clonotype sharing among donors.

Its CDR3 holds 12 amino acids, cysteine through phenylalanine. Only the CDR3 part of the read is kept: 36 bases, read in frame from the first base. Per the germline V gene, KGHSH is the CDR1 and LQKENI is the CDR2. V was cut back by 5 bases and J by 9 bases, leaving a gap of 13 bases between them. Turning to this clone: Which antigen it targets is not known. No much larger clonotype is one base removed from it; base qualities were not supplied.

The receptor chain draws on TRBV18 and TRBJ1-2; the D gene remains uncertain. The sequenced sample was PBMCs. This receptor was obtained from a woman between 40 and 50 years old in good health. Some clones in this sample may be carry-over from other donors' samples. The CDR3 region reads CASSTSAESYTF. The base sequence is TGTGCCAGCTCAACCAGCGCGGAAAGCTACACCTTC.